The following is a TCR beta chain sequence with its context. The V end lost 3 bases, the J end lost 4 bases, and 27 bases lay between the germline ends. Per the germline V gene, CDR1 is MDHEN and CDR2 is SYDVKM. The CDR3 is 20 residues long. Clones were sequenced by immunoSEQ multiplex PCR, and TCRdb holds only the in-frame ones, with some missing. Of tens of thousands of clones detected, about 88% appear once; the ten largest clones hold roughly 3.3%. The data belong to a study of T cell changes during pregnancy in multiple sclerosis. The TCR was taken from a female donor in good health, enrolled as a control in a pregnancy study. The material was peripheral blood, obtained in the first trimester of pregnancy. The chain recombines TRBV28 with TRBJ2-2; tentative D call: TRBD1 (6 bases). The CDR3 DNA sequence: TGTGCCAGCAGTTTCATCGGTTTAGGCCTCAGGGGTTTGAGCACCGGGGAGCTGTTTTTT. It encodes CASSFIGLGLRGLSTGELFF.